This T cell receptor (beta chain) was sequenced in a study of human T cells and chemical hapten exposure. The overall study: The scalp of each patient received a weekly diphenylcyclopropenone dose for the full roughly 25-week study. Overall study findings and caveats: The immune response of these alopecia patients might not match healthy individuals'.

Time point denoted: patch test 1, 2 weeks after DPC sensitization. Specified treatment: therapeutic diphenylcyclopropenone sensitization with weekly scalp DPC. V shed 10 bases and J 6 bases; nucleotides not matched to a gene: 4. The germline CDR1 and CDR2 sequences are MGHDK and SYGVNS. This CDR3 contains 13 residues. This clonotype was recorded many times. Its antigen is undetermined. Per the original data handling: Counting gave a median of approximately 96,000 TCRs per sample, with values ranging from about 23,224 to 700,000. TCRdb passed the RACE reads through MiXCR, listing each CDR3 protein once. Here the V and J calls rest on TCRdb's processing, not on the authors' analysis. The repertoire holds 90,000 to 120,000 distinct CDR3 sequences, with roughly 9.6% as singletons.

Specimen: whole blood, collected in connection with sensitization to the hapten diphenylcyclopropenone (DPC). The rearrangement joins TRBV25-1 to TRBJ2-2; 11 bases align to TRBD2. This clonotype was obtained from a woman aged 35 to 49 with alopecia areata. Some clones in this sample may be carry-over from other donors' samples. The CDR3 sequence: CATTGLAAGELFF. The CDR3 nucleotides read TGTGCCACCACGGGACTAGCGGCCGGGGAGCTGTTTTTT.